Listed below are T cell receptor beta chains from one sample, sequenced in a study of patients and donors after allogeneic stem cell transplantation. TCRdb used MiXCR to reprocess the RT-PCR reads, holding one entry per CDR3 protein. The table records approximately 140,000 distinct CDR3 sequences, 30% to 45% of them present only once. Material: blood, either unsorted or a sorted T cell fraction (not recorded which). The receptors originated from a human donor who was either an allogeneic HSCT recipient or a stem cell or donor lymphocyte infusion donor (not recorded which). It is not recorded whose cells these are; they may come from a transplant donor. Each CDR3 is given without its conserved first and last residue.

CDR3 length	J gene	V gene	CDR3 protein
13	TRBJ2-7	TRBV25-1	ASSNWGTVAYEQY
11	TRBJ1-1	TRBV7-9	ASSLSMNTEAF
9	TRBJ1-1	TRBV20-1	SALGGKEAF
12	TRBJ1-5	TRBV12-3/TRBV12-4	ASSFGLGNQPQH
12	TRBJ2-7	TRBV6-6	ASSSPGLEYEQY
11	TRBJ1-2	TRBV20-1	SAPKEGSYGYT
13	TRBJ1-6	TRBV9	ASSDAGGPNSPLH
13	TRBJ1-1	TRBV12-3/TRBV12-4	ASSPRDTQNTEAF
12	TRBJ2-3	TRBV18	ASSPMARTDTQY
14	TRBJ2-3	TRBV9	ASSYAPGLPTDTQY
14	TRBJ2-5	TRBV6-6	ASSSLHDKYQETQY
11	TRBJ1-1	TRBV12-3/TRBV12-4	ASRKPSGTEAF
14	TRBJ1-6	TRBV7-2	ASSFDRSRGNSPLH
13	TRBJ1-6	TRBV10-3	AAQGGPLYNSPLH
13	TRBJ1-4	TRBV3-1	ASSPERLEGEKLF